The 7 T cell receptor beta chains given below trace back to one sample, sequenced in a study of blood T cell repertoires in COVID-19. The protocol was immunoSEQ multiplex PCR, while the TCRdb copy is restricted to in-frame clones and leaves out a portion. The sample shows around 210,000 clones, 65% to 90% of them seen only once. Sequencing was carried out using peripheral blood. The receptors here all came from a man aged 50 to 59 with COVID-19, enrolled during active disease.

The chain has TRBV5-4 and TRBJ2-5; 10 bases agree with TRBD2. With V trimmed by 4 bases and J by 5 bases, 11 bases remained unmatched. The germline gives CDR1 SGHNT, CDR2 YYREEE (reference sequence). This CDR3 is 16 amino acids long. CDR3 sequence: CASSPRSGGAGETQYF. CDR3 nucleotides: TGTGCCAGCAGCCCCAGGAGCGGGGGGGCCGGGGAGACCCAGTACTTC.

The CDR3 is CASSKLHTSYGYTF. DNA of the CDR3: TGTGCCAGCAGCAAACTACACACGTCCTATGGCTACACCTTC. V usage is TRBV28 and J usage is TRBJ1-2; D not resolved. Deletions cut 6 bases from V and 4 bases from J, with 15 bases between. This CDR3 has 14 amino acids. The germline gives CDR1 MDHEN, CDR2 SYDVKM.

The CDR3 DNA follows: TGCGCCAGCAGCCCCCCGGGGATCTATGGCTACACCTTC. Translating gives CASSPPGIYGYTF. The chain employs TRBV5-1 and TRBJ1-2, with D unresolved. V dropped 4 bases and J dropped 4 bases, with 11 bases sitting between them. Germline V lookup: CDR1 SGHRS, CDR2 YFSETQ. This CDR3 has 13 residues.

This chain uses TRBV7-6 with TRBJ2-3; possibly TRBD1 for D (5 bases). Per the germline V gene, CDR1 is SGHVS and CDR2 is FNYEAQ. The V and J ends lost 7 bases and 4 bases respectively, with 9 bases between them. The CDR3 is 12 residues long. The CDR3 bases are TGTGCCAGCAAGGGGCCTTCAGATACGCAGTATTTT. Its protein is CASKGPSDTQYF.

This chain connects TRBV10-3 to TRBJ1-1; 7 bases are a match to TRBD1. Per the germline V gene, CDR1 is ENHRY and CDR2 is SYGVKD. The CDR3 covers 13 residues. J gave up 1 base and V 8 bases, and 4 bases lay outside the gene matches. This chain's CDR3 is CAISGQENTEAFF. The DNA for the CDR3 is TGTGCCATCTCAGGACAGGAGAACACTGAAGCTTTCTTT.

The rearrangement joins TRBV6-5 to TRBJ2-5; D not certain. The CDR3 totals 11 residues. Germline values: CDR1 MNHEY, CDR2 SVGAGI. V shed 6 bases and J shed 1 base, with 3 bases lying between them. For the CDR3, the DNA is TGTGCCAGCAGCTTCCAAGAGACCCAGTACTTC. It yields the protein CASSFQETQYF.

The J gene is TRBJ1-5, the V gene TRBV18; a possible D gene is TRBD1 (6 bases). The CDR3 is 15 residues long. CDR1 and CDR2 from the germline V gene are KGHSH and LQKENI. The V and J ends lost 5 bases and 5 bases respectively, with 16 bases between them. CDR3 amino acids: CASSSGVGADQPQHF. CDR3 coding DNA: TGTGCCAGCTCATCCGGTGTGGGGGCGGATCAGCCCCAGCATTTT.